This TCR beta chain derives from a study of Ad26.COV2.S vaccination and SARS-CoV-2 variants. Treatment defined: approximately 18 received Ad26.COV2.S at low or high dose, single or two shots; roughly 5 received placebo; per-sample allocation not given. Day 63 after the first vaccine or placebo injection was the time point for sampling. Sequencing used immunoSEQ multiplex PCR; TCRdb keeps in-frame clones, though not all of them. The sample consists of fewer than 800,000 clones, roughly 90% of them appearing once. Germline V CDR1 and CDR2: MNHEY, SMNVEV (reference sequence). V was trimmed by 3 bases and J by 5 bases, leaving 8 bases between them. The length of the CDR3 is 14 residues.

Sequences were derived from peripheral blood, sampled in a trial of Ad26.COV2.S vaccine versus placebo. The chain employs TRBV27 and TRBJ1-6; D is undetermined. The receptor was isolated from a person between 18 and 60 years old who received the Ad26.COV2.S COVID-19 vaccine or a placebo. In nucleotides, the CDR3 is TGTGCCAGCAGTTTTCAGCAGGATAATTCACCCCTCCACTTT. This translates into CASSFQQDNSPLHF.